The 4 T cell receptor beta chains below all came from one sample that was sequenced in a study of T-cell reconstitution after alpha-beta-depleted transplantation in children. This sample's TCRbeta library carried unique molecular identifier barcodes. TCRdb processed the PCR reads anew with MiXCR; each CDR3 protein has one entry. The data hold 110,000 or so distinct CDR3 sequences, with around 6.4% observed a single time. This sample comprised PBMCs, mostly from graft donor cells, obtained 360 days after TCRalphabeta/CD19-depleted stem cell transplant. All receptors derive from a male patient aged 2 to 9 who had a stem cell transplant for acute lymphoblastic leukemia, so the T cells may come from the graft donor.

The chain uses TRBV18 and TRBJ1-6, with a tentative D call TRBD1 (5 bases). The CDR3 is made up of 13 amino acids. CDR1 is KGHSH, CDR2 LQKENI, per germline. V was clipped by 1 base and J by 9 bases, with 7 bases between them. CDR3 residues: CASSPRDGSPLHF. As DNA, the CDR3 is TGTGCCAGCTCACCACGGGACGGTTCACCCCTCCACTTT.

This clonotype was detected a few times. This sequence joins TRBV28 and TRBJ2-5; TRBD2 might be the D (5 bases). This CDR3 has 14 residues. Germline loops: CDR1 MDHEN, CDR2 SYDVKM. Trimming removed 4 bases from V and 2 bases from J, with 11 bases in between. In nucleotides, the CDR3 is TGTGCCAGCAGTTGGCTAGCCACGCAAGAGACCCAGTACTTC. Translating it yields CASSWLATQETQYF. Full variable domain (rest looked up from reference TRBV28 and TRBJ2-5): DVKVTQSSRYLVKRTGEKVFLECVQDMDHENMFWYRQDPGLGLRLIYFSYDVKMKEKGDIPEGYSVSREKKERFSLILESASTNQTSMYLCASSWLATQETQYFGPGTRLLVL.

This clonotype was recorded at least ten times. The V gene is TRBV28, the J gene TRBJ2-1; the D gene could be TRBD1 or TRBD2 (6 bases each). The CDR3 has 15 amino acids. CDR1 MDHEN and CDR2 SYDVKM come from the germline V gene. The V and J ends lost 0 bases and 3 bases respectively, with 9 bases between them. This chain's CDR3 is CASSLWAGHYNEQFF. CDR3 bases: TGTGCCAGCAGTTTATGGGCGGGACACTACAATGAGCAGTTCTTC. Based on the CDR3 plus reference TRBV28 and TRBJ2-1, the full variable domain is DVKVTQSSRYLVKRTGEKVFLECVQDMDHENMFWYRQDPGLGLRLIYFSYDVKMKEKGDIPEGYSVSREKKERFSLILESASTNQTSMYLCASSLWAGHYNEQFFGPGTRLTVL.

This clonotype occurred a few times. J is TRBJ2-7 and V is TRBV4-1; 8 bases fit TRBD1. Unmatched junction bases numbered 16, after V lost 4 bases and J lost 2 bases. This CDR3 comprises 18 residues. CDR1 and CDR2 from the germline V gene are MGHRA and YSYEKL. The CDR3 here is CASSLGQGGLGFPYEQYF. The CDR3 DNA reads TGCGCCAGCAGCCTTGGACAGGGCGGTCTAGGATTTCCCTACGAGCAGTACTTC.